The 28 T cell receptor beta chains in this list originate from one sample, sequenced in a study of T cell changes during pregnancy in multiple sclerosis. Using immunoSEQ multiplex PCR, the repertoire was profiled, and TCRdb retains in-frame clones only, with some absent. The sample contains under 110,000 clones, just under 95% of which appear only once. This sample comprised peripheral blood, obtained after pregnancy. All receptors come from a female donor with multiple sclerosis, enrolled in a pregnancy study.

This clone was picked up a small number of times. The chain combines TRBV12-5 with TRBJ1-5; D gene ambiguous. CDR1 and CDR2 (germline): LGHNT, FRNRAP. Trimming took off 3 bases at V and 9 bases at J, with 6 bases between the two ends. This CDR3 is 11 amino acids long. CDR3: CASGFERPQHF. The CDR3 coding sequence is TGTGCTAGTGGTTTTGAGCGGCCCCAGCATTTT.

The rearrangement uses TRBV30 and TRBJ2-3, with a tentative D call TRBD1 (5 bases). V was trimmed by 2 bases and J by 0 bases, leaving 15 bases between them. There are 16 residues in the CDR3. Germline CDR1 is GTSNPN and CDR2 is SVGIG (reference sequence). The CDR3 bases are TGTGCCTGGAGTTGGCCAGGGTCCTATAGCACAGATACGCAGTATTTT. Its protein is CAWSWPGSYSTDTQYF.

The chain joins TRBV15 to TRBJ2-7; perhaps TRBD1 as D (6 bases). Trimming stripped 0 bases from V and 4 bases from J, with 10 bases between. In germline, CDR1 is LNHNV, CDR2 YYDKDF (reference sequence). The CDR3 runs 14 residues. The CDR3 nucleotides read TGTGCCACCAGCAGAGAAGGGGGATCATACGAGCAGTACTTC. Residues: CATSREGGSYEQYF. The variable domain in full, completed from reference TRBV15 and TRBJ2-7, reads DAMVIQNPRYQVTQFGKPVTLSCSQTLNHNVMYWYQQKSSQAPKLLFHYYDKDFNNEADTPDNFQSRRPNTSFCFLDIRSPGLGDTAMYLCATSREGGSYEQYFGPGTRLTVT.

The chain is built from TRBV15 and TRBJ2-7, with 7 bases matching TRBD1. Looked up from germline, CDR1 is LNHNV and CDR2 is YYDKDF (reference sequence). V shed 0 bases and J 4 bases; nucleotides not matched to a gene: 3. There are 14 residues in the CDR3. The CDR3 here is CATSREAGGYEQYF. CDR3 nucleotides: TGTGCCACCAGCAGAGAGGCAGGGGGTTACGAGCAGTACTTC.

This clone has only one observation. This chain uses TRBV5-1 with TRBJ2-5, with TRBD2 matching 8 bases. The germline CDR1 and CDR2 sequences are SGHRS and YFSETQ. With V trimmed by 4 bases and J by 4 bases, 15 bases remained unmatched. The CDR3 runs 17 residues. CDR3 residues: CASSPVFQREFTETQYF. The CDR3 nucleotides read TGCGCCAGCAGCCCGGTTTTTCAGCGGGAGTTCACAGAGACCCAGTACTTC.

V usage is TRBV7-9 and J usage is TRBJ1-4; no firm D call. From germline, CDR1 is SEHNR and CDR2 FQNEAQ (reference sequence). V lost 1 base, J lost 8 bases, and 5 bases lay in between. The CDR3 is 12 residues long. The DNA of the CDR3 is TGTGCCAGCAGCTTAGTTCAAGAAAAACTGTTTTTT. Its translation: CASSLVQEKLFF.

The rearrangement uses TRBV19 and TRBJ1-4; perhaps TRBD1 as D (5 bases). The CDR3 loop spans 15 amino acids. Germline-derived CDR1 and CDR2 are LNHDA and SQIVND (reference sequence). The V and J ends lost 7 bases and 8 bases respectively, with 20 bases between them. CDR3 amino acids: CASNSAGRGEEKLFF. The DNA for the CDR3 is TGTGCCAGTAATTCCGCGGGGCGAGGAGAAGAAAAACTGTTTTTT.

V is TRBV29-1 and J is TRBJ1-2; perhaps TRBD1 as D (6 bases). The CDR3 has 16 residues. Trimming left V 5 bases short and J 2 bases short, with 21 bases between. The germline gives CDR1 SQVTM, CDR2 ANQGSEA. This CDR3 reads CSVFAWGQSPNYGYTF. The CDR3 DNA follows: TGCAGCGTTTTCGCATGGGGGCAGTCTCCAAACTATGGCTACACCTTC.

The chain carries TRBV5-1 and TRBJ1-2; 9 bases agree with TRBD1. This CDR3 has 15 amino acids. V was pared by 4 bases and J by 7 bases, with 11 bases of the junction left unmatched. Per germline, CDR1 SGHRS and CDR2 YFSETQ. The CDR3 nucleotides read TGCGCCAGCAGCCAGAATACAGGGGGCCAGGCTGGCTACACCTTC. Translated: CASSQNTGGQAGYTF.

This rearrangement joins TRBV7-6 to TRBJ2-7; maybe TRBD1 (6 bases). V was cut by 5 bases and J by 3 bases, with 11 bases left in between. CDR1 is SGHVS and CDR2 is FNYEAQ in the germline V gene. The CDR3 extends over 13 amino acids. In DNA, the CDR3 is TGTGCCAGCAGCAGAGGACAGTACTACGAGCAGTACTTC. It is translated as CASSRGQYYEQYF. Full variable domain (remainder filled in from reference TRBV7-6 and TRBJ2-7): GAGVSQSPRYKVTKRGQDVALRCDPISGHVSLYWYRQALGQGPEFLTYFNYEAQQDKSGLPNDRFSAERPEGSISTLTIQRTEQRDSAMYRCASSRGQYYEQYFGPGTRLTVT.

This chain uses TRBV6-5 with TRBJ2-3; D perhaps matches TRBD2 (6 bases). V was clipped by 9 bases and J by 0 bases, with 13 bases between them. The CDR3 has 14 amino acids. From germline, CDR1 is MNHEY and CDR2 SVGAGI. The CDR3 reads CASTTGVSTDTQYF. The DNA for the CDR3 is TGTGCCAGTACAACGGGAGTAAGCACAGATACGCAGTATTTT.

The chain has TRBV15 and TRBJ1-6; 9 bases match TRBD1. The CDR3 consists of 17 residues. The V gene end was trimmed by 1 base and the J gene end by 8 bases; junction bases not matched to a gene: 9. The germline V gene encodes CDR1 LNHNV and CDR2 YYDKDF (reference sequence). CDR3 sequence: CATSRVGTGRGYSPLHF. The CDR3 bases are TGTGCCACCAGCAGAGTTGGGACAGGGAGGGGATATTCACCCCTCCACTTT.

J is TRBJ2-1 and V is TRBV2; 12 nucleotides line up with TRBD2. V was pared by 5 bases and J by 9 bases, with 2 bases of the junction left unmatched. Germline CDR1 SNHLY, CDR2 FYNNEI. CDR3 size: 13 residues. The CDR3 nucleotides are TGTGCCAGCAGTAAGGGACTAGCGGGTGAGCAGTTCTTC. Translation: CASSKGLAGEQFF. The variable domain in full, with the rest retrieved from reference TRBV2 and TRBJ2-1, is EPEVTQTPSHQVTQMGQEVILRCVPISNHLYFYWYRQILGQKVEFLVSFYNNEISEKSEIFDDQFSVERPDGSNFTLKIRSTKLEDSAMYFCASSKGLAGEQFFGPGTRLTVL.

The chain carries TRBV27 and TRBJ2-3; 7 bases align to TRBD2. The CDR3 is 15 amino acids. Germline V gene lookup returns CDR1 MNHEY and CDR2 SMNVEV (reference sequence). The junction had 2 bases not matched to a gene; V was cut back by 0 bases and J by 2 bases. The CDR3: CASSLSGRDTDTQYF. DNA of the CDR3: TGTGCCAGCAGTTTATCGGGGAGGGACACAGATACGCAGTATTTT.

This sequence joins TRBV13 and TRBJ1-1; D is unresolved. CDR1 is PRHDT and CDR2 is FYEKMQ in the germline V gene (reference sequence). This CDR3 has 15 amino acids. The V end lost 0 bases, the J end lost 4 bases, and 12 bases lay between the germline ends. The CDR3 protein is CASSLGRSSGTEAFF. The CDR3 DNA is TGTGCCAGCAGCTTAGGTCGCAGCTCGGGCACTGAAGCTTTCTTT.

This clone was seen only once. The CDR3 loop is CASSLGTSYNEQFF. The CDR3 DNA follows: TGTGCCAGCAGCTTAGGGACAAGCTACAATGAGCAGTTCTTC. The chain uses TRBV11-2 and TRBJ2-1, with TRBD1 as a possible D gene (5 bases). Germline V gene sequence: CDR1 SGHAT, CDR2 FQNNGV. The CDR3 has 14 amino acids. The V end was cut by 1 base, the J end by 3 bases, with 7 bases between. Using reference TRBV11-2 and TRBJ2-1 for the parts outside the CDR3, the full variable domain is EAGVAQSPRYKIIEKRQSVAFWCNPISGHATLYWYQQILGQGPKLLIQFQNNGVVDDSQLPKDRFSAERLKGVDSTLKIQPAKLEDSAVYLCASSLGTSYNEQFFGPGTRLTVL.

The table lists this clone with a few counts. The chain uses TRBV28 and TRBJ2-1; 12 positions match TRBD1. V was clipped by 3 bases and J by 8 bases; unmatched bases: 5. Germline V gene sequence: CDR1 MDHEN, CDR2 SYDVKM. CDR3 size: 15 residues. The CDR3 protein is CASSLTGTGGYEQFF. CDR3 in DNA: TGTGCCAGCAGTTTGACCGGGACAGGGGGCTATGAGCAGTTCTTC.

The chain links TRBV6-1 to TRBJ2-7, with 9 positions matching TRBD1. V trimming: 7 bases; J trimming: 3 bases; junction bases outside the gene matches: 10. Germline CDR1 and CDR2: MNHNS and SASEGT. The CDR3 covers 15 residues. The CDR3 nucleotides are TGTGCCAGCACCGGGACAGGGTTGGGTTACTACGAGCAGTACTTC. Translated, it gives CASTGTGLGYYEQYF.

The chain uses TRBV9 and TRBJ2-7, with TRBD1 identical over 8 bases. Germline loops: CDR1 SGDLS, CDR2 YYNGEE. V lost 0 bases, J lost 1 base, and 6 bases stayed unmatched. The CDR3 totals 16 residues. The CDR3 DNA reads TGTGCCAGCAGCGTAGATCCCTGGACAGGGTCCTACGAGCAGTACTTC. It yields the protein CASSVDPWTGSYEQYF.

The chain carries TRBV7-8 and TRBJ2-5; 9 bases map to TRBD2. Trimming at V came to 1 base and at J to 1 base, leaving 4 bases not matched to a gene. The CDR3 consists of 16 residues. Looked up from germline, CDR1 is SGHVS and CDR2 is FQNEAQ. The CDR3 spells CASSLGPAGGQETQYF. The CDR3, as DNA: TGTGCCAGCAGCTTAGGCCCAGCGGGGGGCCAAGAGACCCAGTACTTC.

This chain connects TRBV4-1 to TRBJ2-1, with TRBD2 as a possible D gene (6 bases). CDR3 length: 15 residues. The germline V gene has CDR1 MGHRA and CDR2 YSYEKL. Trimming shortened V by 4 bases and J by 0 bases, and 10 bases separated the two germline ends. The CDR3 sequence: CASSPGLRSYNEQFF. In DNA form, the CDR3 reads TGCGCCAGCAGCCCGGGACTTCGCTCCTACAATGAGCAGTTCTTC.

The rearrangement links TRBV7-8 to TRBJ1-2; 7 bases are shared with TRBD1. Germline CDR1 SGHVS, CDR2 FQNEAQ. The CDR3 extends over 14 amino acids. V was pared by 4 bases and J by 5 bases, with 7 bases of the junction left unmatched. CDR3 loop: CASSSGQALYGYTF. The CDR3 bases are TGTGCCAGCAGCTCCGGACAGGCGCTGTATGGCTACACCTTC.

V and J are TRBV6-1 and TRBJ1-3; D not resolved. Germline CDR1 and CDR2: MNHNS and SASEGT. CDR3 length: 18 residues. Trimming took 2 bases from V and 2 from J, leaving 19 bases between them. CDR3 region: CASSEIMLGYGTGNTIYF. The DNA for the CDR3 is TGTGCCAGCAGTGAAATTATGTTGGGGTACGGGACTGGAAACACCATATATTTT.

The chain links TRBV10-1 to TRBJ2-7, with D unresolved. This CDR3 comprises 11 residues. V was cut by 11 bases and J by 5 bases, with 13 bases left in between. The V gene's germline CDR1 is WNHNN and CDR2 SYGVQD (reference sequence). DNA for the CDR3: TGCGCCCGCCGCGGTAGCCACGAGCAGTACTTC. Translating it yields CARRGSHEQYF.

In its sample, this clone was seen once. This sequence joins TRBV2 and TRBJ1-5; perhaps TRBD1 as D (5 bases). Germline CDR1 is SNHLY and CDR2 is FYNNEI. The CDR3 contains 15 residues. The V gene lost 6 bases and the J gene lost 9 bases, with 21 bases spanning the gap. The CDR3 loop is CASSIGTAAGRPQHF. CDR3 DNA sequence: TGTGCCAGCAGCATCGGGACCGCGGCCGGGAGGCCCCAGCATTTT.

The chain combines TRBV10-3 with TRBJ2-1; TRBD2 aligns across 8 bases. The germline CDR1 and CDR2 sequences are ENHRY and SYGVKD. The J segment lost 9 bases and the V segment lost 2 bases, leaving 12 bases of the junction unmatched. This CDR3 has 16 residues. CDR3 in DNA: TGTGCCATCAGTGAGGAACCACTAGCGGAGGGGGGTGAGCAGTTCTTC. Protein product: CAISEEPLAEGGEQFF.

The chain employs TRBV27 and TRBJ2-6; D is ambiguous. Trimming cost V 3 bases and J 0 bases, with 9 bases left between them. This CDR3 has 16 residues. Germline V gene sequence: CDR1 MNHEY, CDR2 SMNVEV (reference sequence). CDR3 sequence: CASSLGLASGANVLTF. The DNA for the CDR3 is TGTGCCAGCAGTTTGGGCTTGGCCTCTGGGGCCAACGTCCTGACTTTC.

This chain connects TRBV30 to TRBJ1-1, with D perhaps TRBD1 (5 bases). The CDR3 contains 14 residues. V shed 3 bases and J shed 8 bases, with 19 bases lying between them. CDR1 and CDR2 (germline): GTSNPN, SVGIG (reference sequence). The CDR3 region has the DNA TGTGCCTGGAGGGGCGACCCTCAGGGAGGGGAAGCTTTCTTT. Translating gives CAWRGDPQGGEAFF.